This passage covers 21 T cell receptor beta chains from one sample sequenced in a study of patients and donors after allogeneic stem cell transplantation. TCRdb used MiXCR to reprocess the RT-PCR reads, holding one entry per CDR3 protein. The sample holds about 960,000 distinct CDR3 sequences, over 15% seen once. Specimen: blood, either unsorted or a sorted T cell fraction (not recorded which). The source of these receptors is a human donor who was either an allogeneic HSCT recipient or a stem cell or donor lymphocyte infusion donor (not recorded which). It is not recorded whose cells these are; they may come from a transplant donor.

Only a few counts were recorded for this clonotype. The chain has TRBV24-1 and TRBJ2-3; D is uncertain. The germline V gene has CDR1 KGHDR and CDR2 SFDVKD. V lost 0 bases to trimming and J lost 8 bases, with 5 bases between them. This CDR3 spans 12 amino acids. DNA for the CDR3: TGTGCCACCAGTGATTTGGTGGCTACGCAGTATTTT. Its protein is CATSDLVATQYF.

J is TRBJ2-1 and V is TRBV4-1; a weak D match, TRBD1 (5 bases). The length of the CDR3 is 16 residues. Trimming cost V 4 bases and J 1 base, with 14 bases left between them. The germline gives CDR1 MGHRA, CDR2 YSYEKL. In DNA form, the CDR3 reads TGCGCCAGCAGCCGAATAAGGGGTAATTCCTACAATGAGCAGTTCTTC. This codes for CASSRIRGNSYNEQFF.

The rearrangement uses TRBV12-3 or TRBV12-4 and TRBJ2-1; D perhaps matches TRBD2 (5 bases). The germline V and J ends were trimmed by 10 bases and 0 bases, with 13 bases remaining between them. The CDR3 runs to 14 residues. The CDR3 reads CATTGSSSYNEQFF. The CDR3 DNA follows: TGTGCCACCACGGGGTCGAGCTCCTACAATGAGCAGTTCTTC.

The rearrangement joins TRBV12-3 or TRBV12-4 to TRBJ2-7; no clear D. This CDR3 contains 15 residues. V lost 5 bases to trimming and J lost 3 bases, with 17 bases between them. The CDR3 is CASSPQVAVYYEQYF. The DNA of the CDR3 is TGTGCCAGCAGTCCCCAGGTTGCAGTTTACTACGAGCAGTACTTC.

The rearrangement joins TRBV5-5 to TRBJ1-2, with D uncertain. CDR3 length: 13 amino acids. Trimming removed 3 bases at V and 3 bases at J, with 9 bases between. CDR1 SGHKS and CDR2 YYEKEE come from the germline V gene (reference sequence). CDR3 sequence: CASSYTRYYGYTF. The CDR3 DNA reads as TGTGCCAGCAGCTATACAAGATACTATGGCTACACCTTC.

This clonotype showed up just a few times. The chain links TRBV7-3 to TRBJ2-3; 7 nucleotides match TRBD1. Germline V gene lookup returns CDR1 SGHTA and CDR2 FQGTGA. The CDR3 has 14 residues. Trimming took 5 bases from V and 2 from J; bases not matched to a gene: 4. Here the CDR3 reads CASSHRGNTDTQYF. CDR3 in DNA: TGTGCCAGCAGCCACAGGGGTAACACAGATACGCAGTATTTT.

This chain joins TRBV14 and TRBJ2-2, with 7 bases identical to TRBD2. Germline loops: CDR1 SGHDN, CDR2 FVKESK. V was pared by 2 bases and J by 0 bases, with 6 bases of the junction left unmatched. This CDR3 spans 17 amino acids. The CDR3: CASSQLLLASNTGELFF. The CDR3 region has the DNA TGTGCCAGCAGCCAACTTTTACTAGCGTCGAACACCGGGGAGCTGTTTTTT.

The CDR3 DNA follows: TGTGCCAGCAGGAATGAAGCGGGTGGGCCCGCCTATGAGCAGTTCTTC. It specifies CASRNEAGGPAYEQFF. The V and J genes are TRBV2 and TRBJ2-1, with a weak D call TRBD2 (6 bases). The CDR3 is made up of 16 amino acids. V was trimmed by 6 bases and J by 8 bases, leaving 23 bases between them. Per the germline V gene, CDR1 is SNHLY and CDR2 is FYNNEI.

CDR3 sequence reads: CAISGVGSNYGYTF. The CDR3 nucleotides read TGTGCCATCAGTGGTGTGGGTTCTAACTATGGCTACACCTTC. The J gene is TRBJ1-2, the V gene TRBV10-3, with D unresolved. V was pared by 4 bases and J by 0 bases, with 9 bases between. Germline V lookup: CDR1 ENHRY, CDR2 SYGVKD. The CDR3 is made up of 14 amino acids.

The rearrangement uses TRBV5-6 and TRBJ2-3; 9 bases are a match to TRBD2. The J segment lost 4 bases and the V segment lost 4 bases, leaving 7 bases of the junction unmatched. There are 15 residues in the CDR3. The germline V gene encodes CDR1 SGHDT and CDR2 YYEEEE. CDR3 nucleotide sequence: TGTGCCAGCAGCCCCGTAGCGGGAGTCCCAGATACGCAGTATTTT. Its translation: CASSPVAGVPDTQYF.

This clonotype was seen a few times. The gene calls are TRBV11-1 and TRBJ2-2; 13 bases match TRBD2. With 5 bases clipped from V and 0 bases from J, the junction kept 9 bases outside the gene matches. Germline CDR1 and CDR2: SGHAT and FQDESV (reference sequence). The CDR3 totals 19 residues. The CDR3 DNA reads as TGTGCCAGCAGCGGAATATCGGGACTAGCGGGGTCGAACACCGGGGAGCTGTTTTTT. Translation gives CASSGISGLAGSNTGELFF.

The chain recombines TRBV7-9 with TRBJ1-1; no definite D call. The CDR3 sequence is 15 residues long. The germline CDR1 and CDR2 sequences are SEHNR and FQNEAQ (reference sequence). Trimming cost V 1 base and J 1 base, with 10 bases left between them. The DNA for the CDR3 is TGTGCCAGCAGCTTAGGTTTTGAGGCGAACACTGAAGCTTTCTTT. Protein sequence: CASSLGFEANTEAFF.

The V and J genes are TRBV5-4 and TRBJ2-1; 8 bases are shared with TRBD2. Germline V gives CDR1 SGHNT, CDR2 YYREEE (reference sequence). The CDR3 runs to 15 residues. The ends lost 2 bases at V and 4 bases at J; junction bases unmatched: 5. This chain's CDR3 is CASSFQGTRYNEQFF. CDR3 nucleotide sequence: TGTGCCAGCAGCTTCCAAGGGACTAGATACAATGAGCAGTTCTTC.

Of note for this clonotype: At one end, the junction sequence differs from germline, possibly due to a read error. The chain is built from TRBV15 and TRBJ2-3, with TRBD2 matching 13 bases. The CDR3 runs to 16 residues. Germline assignment: CDR1 LNHNV and CDR2 YYDKDF (reference sequence). CDR3 residues: CATSGETSGRTDTQYF. The CDR3 bases are TGTGCCACCAGCGGAGAGACTAGCGGGAGGACAGATACGCAGTATTTT.

The V gene is TRBV4-3, the J gene TRBJ2-7; no clear D gene. The CDR3 is 15 amino acids. The ends were cut back, 0 bases at V and 0 bases at J, with 9 bases in the middle. CDR1 is LGHNA and CDR2 is YSLEER in the germline V gene. The CDR3 here is CASSQDLADSYEQYF. DNA for the CDR3: TGCGCCAGCAGCCAAGATCTGGCCGACTCCTACGAGCAGTACTTC.

This clonotype showed up just a few times. The chain carries TRBV3-1 and TRBJ2-1; D remains unclear. V was pared by 4 bases and J by 9 bases, with 10 bases between. This CDR3 has 12 residues. Germline V gene sequence: CDR1 LGHDT, CDR2 YNNKEL (reference sequence). The CDR3 nucleotides are TGTGCCAGCAGCCCCACACGACGTGAGCAGTTCTTC. This encodes CASSPTRREQFF.

The gene calls are TRBV20-1 and TRBJ2-3; 8 positions agree with TRBD2. After removal of 0 bases from V and 4 bases from J, the junction contained 9 bases not matched to a gene. CDR3 size: 16 residues. The germline gives CDR1 DFQATT, CDR2 SNEGSKA (reference sequence). In DNA form, the CDR3 reads TGCAGTGCTAGAGAGCGGGGGACTAGTGGTTCAGATACGCAGTATTTT. The encoded protein is CSARERGTSGSDTQYF.

This clonotype was recorded a few times. CDR3: CASRGQGGEKLFF. DNA of the CDR3: TGTGCCAGCCGCGGACAGGGAGGGGAAAAACTGTTTTTT. The V and J genes are TRBV6-1 and TRBJ1-4; 8 bases are a match to TRBD1. Germline CDR1 MNHNS, CDR2 SASEGT. This CDR3 comprises 13 residues. After removal of 8 bases from V and 8 bases from J, the junction contained 7 bases not matched to a gene.

V is TRBV6-1 and J is TRBJ2-2, with D maybe TRBD2 (7 bases). The CDR3 contains 17 residues. Trimming shortened V by 6 bases and J by 1 base, and 18 bases separated the two germline ends. Germline V gene sequence: CDR1 MNHNS, CDR2 SASEGT. The CDR3 bases are TGTGCCAGCAGCCGCCCGACGGGGGGCCGGAACACCGGGGAGCTGTTTTTT. As protein: CASSRPTGGRNTGELFF.

This clonotype was counted a few times. The chain carries TRBV12-3 or TRBV12-4 and TRBJ2-5, with 9 bases aligning to TRBD2. The CDR3 covers 15 residues. With V trimmed by 5 bases and J by 2 bases, 6 bases remained unmatched. CDR3 sequence (DNA): TGTGCCAGCAGTCTTAGCGGGGGAGCGCAAGAGACCCAGTACTTC. The encoded protein is CASSLSGGAQETQYF.

This clonotype was seen ten or more times. The CDR3 bases are TGTGCCAGTATGACAGCTGAAGCTAACTATGGCTACACCTTC. Translation: CASMTAEANYGYTF. The genes are TRBV12-3 or TRBV12-4 and TRBJ1-2; a possible D gene is TRBD1 (5 bases). The CDR3 has 14 amino acids. Trimming removed 9 bases from V and 0 bases from J, with 14 bases in between.